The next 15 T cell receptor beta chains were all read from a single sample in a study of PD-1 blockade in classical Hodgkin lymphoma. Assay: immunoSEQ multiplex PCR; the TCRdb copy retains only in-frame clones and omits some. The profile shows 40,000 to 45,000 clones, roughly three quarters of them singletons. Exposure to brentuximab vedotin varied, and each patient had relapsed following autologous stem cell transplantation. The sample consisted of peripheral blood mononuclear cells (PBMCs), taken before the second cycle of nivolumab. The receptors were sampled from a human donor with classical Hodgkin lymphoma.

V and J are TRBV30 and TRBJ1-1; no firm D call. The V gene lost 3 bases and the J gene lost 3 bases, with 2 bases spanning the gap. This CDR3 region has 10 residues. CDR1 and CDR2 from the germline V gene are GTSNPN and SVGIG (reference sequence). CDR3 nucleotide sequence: TGTGCCTGGAGCGACACTGAAGCTTTCTTT. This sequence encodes CAWSDTEAFF.

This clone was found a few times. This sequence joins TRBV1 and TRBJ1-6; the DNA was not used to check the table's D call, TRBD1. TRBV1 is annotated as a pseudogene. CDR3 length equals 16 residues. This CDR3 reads CTSSQPPFQGNSPLHF. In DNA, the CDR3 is TGCACCAGCAGCCAACCCCCTTTTCAGGGAAATTCACCCCTCCACTTT.

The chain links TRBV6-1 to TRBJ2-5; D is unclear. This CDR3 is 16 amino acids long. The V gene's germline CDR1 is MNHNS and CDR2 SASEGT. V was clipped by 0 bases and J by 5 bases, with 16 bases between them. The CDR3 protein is CASSEALRWRDETQYF. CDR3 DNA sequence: TGTGCCAGCAGTGAAGCGCTTCGCTGGAGAGATGAGACCCAGTACTTC.

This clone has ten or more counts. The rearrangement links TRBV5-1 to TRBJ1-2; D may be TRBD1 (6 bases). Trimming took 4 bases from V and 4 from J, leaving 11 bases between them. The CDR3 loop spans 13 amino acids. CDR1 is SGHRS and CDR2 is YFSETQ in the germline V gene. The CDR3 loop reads CASSQGQLYGYTF. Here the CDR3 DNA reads TGCGCCAGCAGCCAAGGACAGCTCTATGGCTACACCTTC.

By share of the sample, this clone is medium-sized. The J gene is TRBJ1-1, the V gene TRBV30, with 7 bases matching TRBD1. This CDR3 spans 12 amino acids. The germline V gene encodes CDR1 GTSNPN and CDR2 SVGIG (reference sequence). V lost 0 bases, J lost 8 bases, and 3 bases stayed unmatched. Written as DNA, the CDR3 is TGTGCCTGGAGTGTAGGCAGGGGGGAAGCTTTCTTT. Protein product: CAWSVGRGEAFF. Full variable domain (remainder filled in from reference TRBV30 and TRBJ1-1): SQTIHQWPATLVQPVGSPLSLECTVEGTSNPNLYWYRQAAGRGLQLLFYSVGIGQISSEVPQNLSASRPQDRQFILSSKKLLLSDSGFYLCAWSVGRGEAFFGQGTRLTVV.

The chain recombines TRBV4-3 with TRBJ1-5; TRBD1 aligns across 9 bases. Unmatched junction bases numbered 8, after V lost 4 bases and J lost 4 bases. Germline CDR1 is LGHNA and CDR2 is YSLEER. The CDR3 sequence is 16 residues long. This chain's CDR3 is CASSPKWTGVNQPQHF. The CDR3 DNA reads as TGCGCCAGCAGCCCTAAATGGACAGGGGTAAATCAGCCCCAGCATTTT.

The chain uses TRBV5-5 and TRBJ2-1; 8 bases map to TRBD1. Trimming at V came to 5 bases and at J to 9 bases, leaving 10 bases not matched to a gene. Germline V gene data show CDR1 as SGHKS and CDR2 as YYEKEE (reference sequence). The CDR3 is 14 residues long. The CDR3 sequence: CASRQMDRATEQFF. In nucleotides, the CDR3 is TGTGCCAGCAGACAGATGGACAGGGCCACTGAGCAGTTCTTC.

In nucleotides, the CDR3 is TGTGCCAGAAGCGGAGGACAGGGTTATGAAAAACTGTTTTTT. It codes for CARSGGQGYEKLFF. The gene calls are TRBV5-3 and TRBJ1-4; 8 nucleotides match TRBD1. TRBV5-3 is noted as an ORF with a role that remains uncertain. The CDR3 length is 14 residues. The ends lost 4 bases at V and 6 bases at J; junction bases unmatched: 5.

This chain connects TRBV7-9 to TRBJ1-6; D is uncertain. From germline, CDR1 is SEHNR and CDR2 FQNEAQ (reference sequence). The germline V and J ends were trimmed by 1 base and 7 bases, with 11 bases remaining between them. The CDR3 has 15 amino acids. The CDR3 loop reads CASSLVAALNSPLHF. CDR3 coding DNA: TGTGCCAGCAGCTTAGTGGCGGCACTCAATTCACCCCTCCACTTT. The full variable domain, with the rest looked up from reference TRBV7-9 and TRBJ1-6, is DTGVSQNPRHKITKRGQNVTFRCDPISEHNRLYWYRQTLGQGPEFLTYFQNEAQLEKSRLLSDRFSAERPKGSFSTLEIQRTEQGDSAMYLCASSLVAALNSPLHFGNGTRLTVT.

The CDR3 sequence is CANLRGTGELFF. Written as DNA, the CDR3 is TGTGCCAACCTCAGGGGCACCGGGGAGCTGTTTTTT. The rearrangement joins TRBV7-9 to TRBJ2-2; a possible D gene is TRBD1 (6 bases). Trimming removed 10 bases at V and 4 bases at J, with 10 bases between. The CDR3 extends over 12 amino acids. The germline V gene has CDR1 SEHNR and CDR2 FQNEAQ (reference sequence).

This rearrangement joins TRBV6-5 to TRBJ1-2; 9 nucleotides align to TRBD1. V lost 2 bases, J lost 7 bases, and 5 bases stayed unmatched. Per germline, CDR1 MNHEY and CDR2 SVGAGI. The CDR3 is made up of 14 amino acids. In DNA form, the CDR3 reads TGTGCCAGCAGTTACGGGACAGGGCGGTTTGGCTACACCTTC. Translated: CASSYGTGRFGYTF.

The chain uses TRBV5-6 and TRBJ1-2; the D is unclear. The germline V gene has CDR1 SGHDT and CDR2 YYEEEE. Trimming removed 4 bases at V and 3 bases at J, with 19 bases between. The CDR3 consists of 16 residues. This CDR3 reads CASSPEVLRADYGYTF. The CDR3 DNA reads TGTGCCAGCAGCCCGGAGGTGTTACGAGCTGACTATGGCTACACCTTC.

Here the CDR3 reads CASSDAGPDNEQFF. CDR3 coding DNA: TGTGCCAGCAGTGACGCGGGGCCGGACAATGAGCAGTTCTTC. The J gene is TRBJ2-1, the V gene TRBV27; weak D call: TRBD2 (6 bases). Between the trimmed V and J ends, which lost 5 bases and 5 bases, there was a span of 13 bases. The CDR3 totals 14 residues. CDR1 and CDR2 from the germline V gene are MNHEY and SMNVEV (reference sequence).

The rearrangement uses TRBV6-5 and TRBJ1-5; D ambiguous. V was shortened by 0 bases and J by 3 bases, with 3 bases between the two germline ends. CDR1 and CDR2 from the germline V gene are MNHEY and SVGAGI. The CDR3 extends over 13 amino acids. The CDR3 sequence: CASSYSSNQPQHF. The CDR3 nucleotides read TGTGCCAGCAGTTACTCATCCAATCAGCCCCAGCATTTT.

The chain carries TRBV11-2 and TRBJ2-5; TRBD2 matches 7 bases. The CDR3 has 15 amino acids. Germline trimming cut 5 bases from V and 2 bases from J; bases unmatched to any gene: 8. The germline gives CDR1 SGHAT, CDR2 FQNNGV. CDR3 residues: CASSPRGVIQETQYF. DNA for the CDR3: TGTGCCAGCAGCCCCCGGGGGGTTATTCAAGAGACCCAGTACTTC.